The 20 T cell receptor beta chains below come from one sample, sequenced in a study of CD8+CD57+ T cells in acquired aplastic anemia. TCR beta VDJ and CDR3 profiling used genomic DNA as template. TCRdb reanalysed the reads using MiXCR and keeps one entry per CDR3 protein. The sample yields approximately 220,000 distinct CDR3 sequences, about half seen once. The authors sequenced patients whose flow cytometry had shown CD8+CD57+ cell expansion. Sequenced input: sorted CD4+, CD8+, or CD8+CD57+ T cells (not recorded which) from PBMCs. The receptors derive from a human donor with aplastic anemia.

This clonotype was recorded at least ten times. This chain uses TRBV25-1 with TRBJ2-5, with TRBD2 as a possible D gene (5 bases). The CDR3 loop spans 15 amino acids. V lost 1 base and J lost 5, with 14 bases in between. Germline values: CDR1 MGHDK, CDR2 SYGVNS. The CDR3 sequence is CASSEFIGEGETQYF. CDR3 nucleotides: TGTGCCAGCAGTGAATTTATCGGGGAAGGGGAGACCCAGTACTTC.

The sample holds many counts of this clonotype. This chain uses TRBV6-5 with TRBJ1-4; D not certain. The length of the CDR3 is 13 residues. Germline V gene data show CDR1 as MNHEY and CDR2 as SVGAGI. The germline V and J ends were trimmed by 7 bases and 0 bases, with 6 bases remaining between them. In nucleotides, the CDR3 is TGTGCCAGCATGAGGACAACTAATGAAAAACTGTTTTTT. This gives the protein CASMRTTNEKLFF.

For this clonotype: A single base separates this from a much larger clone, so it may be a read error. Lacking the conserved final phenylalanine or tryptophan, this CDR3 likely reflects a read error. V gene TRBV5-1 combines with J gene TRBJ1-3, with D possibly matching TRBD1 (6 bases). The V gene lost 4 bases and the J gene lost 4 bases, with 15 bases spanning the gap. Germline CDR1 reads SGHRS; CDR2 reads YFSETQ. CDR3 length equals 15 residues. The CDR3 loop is CASSRGGQQGNTIYS. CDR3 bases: TGCGCCAGCAGCAGGGGCGGACAGCAAGGAAACACCATATATTCT.

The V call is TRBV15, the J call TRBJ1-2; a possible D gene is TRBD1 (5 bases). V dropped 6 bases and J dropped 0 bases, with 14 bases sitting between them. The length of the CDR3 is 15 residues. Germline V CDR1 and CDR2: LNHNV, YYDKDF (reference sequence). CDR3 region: CATRRGDRPNYGYTF. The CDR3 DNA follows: TGTGCCACCAGGAGGGGCGACCGCCCTAACTATGGCTACACCTTC.

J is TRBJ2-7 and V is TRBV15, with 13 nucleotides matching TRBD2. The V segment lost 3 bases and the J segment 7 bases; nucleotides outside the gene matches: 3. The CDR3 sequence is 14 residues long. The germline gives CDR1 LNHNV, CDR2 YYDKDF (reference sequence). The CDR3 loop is CATSRGLAGLEQYF. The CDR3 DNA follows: TGTGCCACCAGCAGGGGACTAGCGGGGTTGGAGCAGTACTTC.

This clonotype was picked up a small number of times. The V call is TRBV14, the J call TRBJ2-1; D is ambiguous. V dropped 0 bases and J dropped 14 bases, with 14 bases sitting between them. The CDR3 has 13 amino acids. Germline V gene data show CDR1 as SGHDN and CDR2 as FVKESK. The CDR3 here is CASSQDYDRREFF. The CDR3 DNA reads TGTGCCAGCAGCCAAGATTACGATAGGAGAGAGTTCTTC.

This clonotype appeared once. The CDR3 region has the DNA TGTGCCAGCAGTGAAGCGCGCGGACCAGCTGGCTACACCTTC. It translates to CASSEARGPAGYTF. This chain uses TRBV2 with TRBJ1-2, with D unresolved. V was shortened by 0 bases and J by 7 bases, with 12 bases between the two germline ends. This CDR3 has 14 residues. Germline CDR1 and CDR2: SNHLY and FYNNEI.

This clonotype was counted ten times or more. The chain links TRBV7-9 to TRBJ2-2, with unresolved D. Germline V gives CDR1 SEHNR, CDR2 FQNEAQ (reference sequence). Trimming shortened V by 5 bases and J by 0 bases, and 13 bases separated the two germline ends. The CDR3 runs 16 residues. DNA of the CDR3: TGTGCCAGCAGCCCCGGCCGGCGCGCGAACACCGGGGAGCTGTTTTTT. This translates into CASSPGRRANTGELFF.

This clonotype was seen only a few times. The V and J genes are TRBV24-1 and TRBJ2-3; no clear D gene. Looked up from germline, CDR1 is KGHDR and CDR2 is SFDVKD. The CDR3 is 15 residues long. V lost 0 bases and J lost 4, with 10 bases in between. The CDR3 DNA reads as TGTGCCACCAGTGATTTGGGCTCCCCCCCAGATACGCAGTATTTT. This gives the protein CATSDLGSPPDTQYF.

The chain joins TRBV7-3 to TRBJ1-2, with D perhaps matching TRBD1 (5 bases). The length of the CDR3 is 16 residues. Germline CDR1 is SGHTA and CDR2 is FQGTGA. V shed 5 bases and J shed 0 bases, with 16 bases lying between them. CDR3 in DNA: TGTGCCAGCAGCGAGATAGTACAGGTTACTAACTATGGCTACACCTTC. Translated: CASSEIVQVTNYGYTF.

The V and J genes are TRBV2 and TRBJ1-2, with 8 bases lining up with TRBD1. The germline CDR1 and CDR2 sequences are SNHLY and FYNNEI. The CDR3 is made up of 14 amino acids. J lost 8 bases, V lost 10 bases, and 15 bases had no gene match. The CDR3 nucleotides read TGTGCCAACACCCCGGACAGGGCGTCAGGGGGCTACACCTTC. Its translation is CANTPDRASGGYTF.

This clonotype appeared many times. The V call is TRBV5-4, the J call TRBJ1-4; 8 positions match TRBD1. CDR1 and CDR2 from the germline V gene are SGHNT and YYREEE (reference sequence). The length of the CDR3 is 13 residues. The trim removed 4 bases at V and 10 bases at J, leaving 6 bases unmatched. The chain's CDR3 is CASSGDRRAKLFF. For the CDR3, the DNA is TGTGCCAGCAGCGGGGACAGGAGGGCAAAACTGTTTTTT.

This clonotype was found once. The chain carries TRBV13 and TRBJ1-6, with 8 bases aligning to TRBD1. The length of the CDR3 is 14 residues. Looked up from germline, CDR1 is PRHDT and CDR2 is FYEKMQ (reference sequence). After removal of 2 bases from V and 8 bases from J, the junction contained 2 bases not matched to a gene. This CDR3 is CASSLLTGDSPLHF. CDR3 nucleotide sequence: TGTGCCAGCAGCTTACTGACAGGGGATTCACCCCTCCACTTT.

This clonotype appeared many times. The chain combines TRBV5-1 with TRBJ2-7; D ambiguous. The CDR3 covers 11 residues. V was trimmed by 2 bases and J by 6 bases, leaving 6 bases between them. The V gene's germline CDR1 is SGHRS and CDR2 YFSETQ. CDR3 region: CASSFESEQYF. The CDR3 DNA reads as TGCGCCAGCAGCTTTGAGAGCGAGCAGTACTTC. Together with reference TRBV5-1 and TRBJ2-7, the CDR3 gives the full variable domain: KAGVTQTPRYLIKTRGQQVTLSCSPISGHRSVSWYQQTPGQGLQFLFEYFSETQRNKGNFPGRFSGRQFSNSRSEMNVSTLELGDSALYLCASSFESEQYFGPGTRLTVT.

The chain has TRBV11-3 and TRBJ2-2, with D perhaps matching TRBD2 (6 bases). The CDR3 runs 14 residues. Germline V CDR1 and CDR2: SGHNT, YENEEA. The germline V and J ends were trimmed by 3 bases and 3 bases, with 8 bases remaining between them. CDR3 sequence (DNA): TGTGCCAGCAGCTTTAGACTAGACACCGGGGAGCTGTTTTTT. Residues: CASSFRLDTGELFF.

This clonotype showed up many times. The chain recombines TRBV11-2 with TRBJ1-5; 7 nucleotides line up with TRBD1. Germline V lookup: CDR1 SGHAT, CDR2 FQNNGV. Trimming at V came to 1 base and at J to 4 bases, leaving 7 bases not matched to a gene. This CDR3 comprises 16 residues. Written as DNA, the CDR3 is TGTGCCAGCAGCTTAGGACAGGGATCCGGAAATCAGCCCCAGCATTTT. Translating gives CASSLGQGSGNQPQHF.

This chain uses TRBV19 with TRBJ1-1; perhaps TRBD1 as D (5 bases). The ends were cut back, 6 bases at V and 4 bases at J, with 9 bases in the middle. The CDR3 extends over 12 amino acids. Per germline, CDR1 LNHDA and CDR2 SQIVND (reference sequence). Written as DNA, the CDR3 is TGTGCCAGTAGCCCAGGGCGCACTGAAGCTTTCTTT. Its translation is CASSPGRTEAFF. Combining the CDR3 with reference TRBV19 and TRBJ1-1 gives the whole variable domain DGGITQSPKYLFRKEGQNVTLSCEQNLNHDAMYWYRQDPGQGLRLIYYSQIVNDFQKGDIAEGYSVSREKKESFPLTVTSAQKNPTAFYLCASSPGRTEAFFGQGTRLTVV.

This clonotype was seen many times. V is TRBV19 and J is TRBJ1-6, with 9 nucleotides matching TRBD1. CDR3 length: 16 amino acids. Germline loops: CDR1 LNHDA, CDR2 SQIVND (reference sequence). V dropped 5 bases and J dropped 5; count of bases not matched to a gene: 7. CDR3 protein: CASSGSQGAHNSPLHF. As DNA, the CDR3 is TGTGCCAGTAGTGGCTCACAGGGGGCACATAATTCACCCCTCCACTTT.

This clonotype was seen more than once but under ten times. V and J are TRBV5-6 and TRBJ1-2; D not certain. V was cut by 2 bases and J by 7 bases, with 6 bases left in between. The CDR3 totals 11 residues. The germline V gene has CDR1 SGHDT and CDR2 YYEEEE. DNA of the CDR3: TGTGCCAGCAGCTTTCGCCGTGGCTACACCTTC. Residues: CASSFRRGYTF. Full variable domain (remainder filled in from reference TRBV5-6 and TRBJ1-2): DAGVTQSPTHLIKTRGQQVTLRCSPKSGHDTVSWYQQALGQGPQFIFQYYEEEERQRGNFPDRFSGHQFPNYSSELNVNALLLGDSALYLCASSFRRGYTFGSGTRLTVV.

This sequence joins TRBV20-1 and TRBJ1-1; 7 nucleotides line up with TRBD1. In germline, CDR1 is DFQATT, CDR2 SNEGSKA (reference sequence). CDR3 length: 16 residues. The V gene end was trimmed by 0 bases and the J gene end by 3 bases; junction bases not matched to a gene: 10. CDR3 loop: CSARDPPRGLDTEAFF. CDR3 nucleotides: TGCAGTGCTAGAGATCCCCCAAGGGGGCTTGACACTGAAGCTTTCTTT.